This TCR beta chain was identified during a study of blood T cells in healthy people across ages (dated by TCRdb to between 2014 and 2017). Background on the whole study: Template switching captured roughly one uniquely barcoded TCR beta cDNA molecule per two T cells in model experiments. Age-related changes in TCR beta repertoire diversity were measured in the study by deep sequencing normalized with unique cDNA molecular identifiers. Four age groups were formed from the donors: young (average approximately 15 years), middle-aged (around 40), aged (roughly 59) and long-lived (roughly 81). The study analyzed two additional independent replicas of 1 million unique cDNA reads from the same blood draw for two donors, one aged 18 to 30 and one aged 80 or older. The study at large found these results: Because profiling used bulk unsorted PBMCs, naive and antigen-experienced compartments could not be compared conclusively. The percentage of naive T cells measured by flow cytometry correlated strongly with observed TCR beta diversity. The CMV infection status of donors was not known, potentially confounding age-related changes in expanded clonotypes. Estimates of total diversity based on one million sequenced T cells were considered lower bounds and underestimates. Compared with the aged group, more naive CD4+ T cells, fewer expanded clones and increased TCR diversity were shown by the long-lived group, suggesting age selection. Observed TCR beta diversity per million T cells fell roughly linearly with age, and a significant reduction was already apparent by age around 44.

With respect to this clonotype: This receptor's antigen is unknown. Per-base quality was not reported, and no clone a single base away is much larger than it.

The approximately 39 donors, aged roughly 6 to 90 years, were systemically healthy Caucasian individuals from Russia. Each donor gave approximately 9.4 milliliters of peripheral blood, drawn into EDTA-treated Vacutainer tubes. Ficoll-Paque density-gradient centrifugation was used to isolate PBMCs, with at least 6 million per sample. Trizol reagent was used to extract total RNA from the PBMCs, yielding at least 5.5 micrograms per sample. The percentages of naive CD45RAhigh/CD27high T cells were determined by flow cytometry on a PBMC aliquot from every donor. The library was made by 5' RACE. The sequencer listed for this sample is Illumina HiSeq 2500. A second PCR of about 6 to 11 cycles was run with a J-beta primer mix and a sample-barcoded 5' primer. Each TCR beta cDNA molecule received a unique molecular identifier from a template-switch 5' adaptor carrying 12 random nucleotides. Each sample yielded at least 2.5 million CDR3-containing paired-end reads. All of the RNA was converted into first-strand cDNA using the Mint cDNA synthesis kit, with a TRBC-specific oligonucleotide serving as the primer. Following uracil-DNA glycosylase treatment, all cDNA underwent a first 18-cycle PCR with the universal primers M1SS and BC2_uni_R. The original pipeline was this. Normalization of each sample was performed by random selection of 1 million high-quality reads, each carrying a distinct molecular identifier. Instead of being binned into consensus sequences, reads with shared molecular identifiers were discarded. MiTCR, with a Q25 quality threshold and the strictest error-elimination algorithm, was used for CDR3 identification, clonotype clustering and error correction. Lower-bound total TCR beta diversity was estimated with a nonparametric unseen species model using Euler transformation. The raw public reads went through TCRdb reprocessing: fastp at Q25, MiXCR clone calling, in-frame beta chains kept. Every CDR3 protein is listed once, alongside the most common genes and DNA of its rows. It is TCRdb's table, rather than the study itself, that gives the V and J calls and clone size. This sample gives some 560,000 distinct CDR3 sequences in total; about 25% of them show up just once. Together, the top ten hold over 3.5% of the sample.

The sample was also reused in another study, on T cells of mothers and their children. As that second paper reports: Nine systemically healthy Caucasian individuals served as donors, namely three mothers together with their six children. cDNA synthesis consumed the entire amount of extracted RNA, loaded at around 1.5 ug RNA in each 15 ul reaction. In the second PCR, the M1S primer added sample barcodes and 2-4 random nucleotides. Each mother yielded over 9 million TCR beta CDR3 reads and each child 2.5 million to 3.5 million reads. Thymic selection shapes the output of TCR recombination in a similar way in related and unrelated pairs, and inherited differences have a minor effect. Normalized repertoire overlap was always slightly but never significantly higher in related than unrelated mother-child pairs. With a sensitivity of around 97 clones per million clonotypes, no persistent microchimeric T cell clones were detected. In the study, deep NGS was used to compare the TCR beta repertoires of mothers and children, and features distinguishing related mother-child pairs from unrelated individuals were sought. The mean age was about 37 +/- 4 years for the mothers and roughly 11 +/- 4 years for the children. After adapters were ligated using NEBNext reagents, the libraries underwent 100+100 nt paired-end sequencing on an Illumina HiSeq 2000. Mother and child libraries were prepared a month apart and sequenced in separate runs to prevent cross-contamination. For each donor, between roughly 500,000 and 2,200,000 distinct TCR beta clonotypes were identified. Naive TCR beta clonotypes were estimated from low-frequency clonotypes matched to each donor's FACS-determined naive share, without sorting.

The clonotype was recovered from a boy between 2 and 15 years old in good health. The sequencing input was blood.

The CDR3 sequence is CASSFGPWDRGRNEQFF. The sequenced DNA: TGTGCCAGCAGTTTTGGCCCCTGGGACAGGGGTAGGAATGAGCAGTTCTTC. Recombination linked TRBV12-3 or TRBV12-4 to TRBJ2-1, and 10 junction bases match TRBD1. Inclusive of the bounding cysteine and phenylalanine, the CDR3 is 17 residues long. Left in the record is the CDR3 DNA by itself, 51 bases read in frame from the first base. V ends up 3 bases short and J 7 bases short, with an unmatched junction base count of 12.